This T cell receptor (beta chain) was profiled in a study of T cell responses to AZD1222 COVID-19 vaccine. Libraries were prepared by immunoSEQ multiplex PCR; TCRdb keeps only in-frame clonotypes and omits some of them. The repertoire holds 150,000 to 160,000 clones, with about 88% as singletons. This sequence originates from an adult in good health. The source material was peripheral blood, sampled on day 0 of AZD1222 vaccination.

For the CDR3, the DNA is TGTGCCAGCAGCCCGGGACAGGGCGTTCAGCCCCAGCATTTT. This gives the protein CASSPGQGVQPQHF. V and J are TRBV7-2 and TRBJ1-5; 9 positions agree with TRBD1. Trimming cost V 5 bases and J 6 bases; bases outside gene matches: 5. Germline V gene lookup returns CDR1 SGHTA and CDR2 FQGNSA. CDR3 length: 14 residues.